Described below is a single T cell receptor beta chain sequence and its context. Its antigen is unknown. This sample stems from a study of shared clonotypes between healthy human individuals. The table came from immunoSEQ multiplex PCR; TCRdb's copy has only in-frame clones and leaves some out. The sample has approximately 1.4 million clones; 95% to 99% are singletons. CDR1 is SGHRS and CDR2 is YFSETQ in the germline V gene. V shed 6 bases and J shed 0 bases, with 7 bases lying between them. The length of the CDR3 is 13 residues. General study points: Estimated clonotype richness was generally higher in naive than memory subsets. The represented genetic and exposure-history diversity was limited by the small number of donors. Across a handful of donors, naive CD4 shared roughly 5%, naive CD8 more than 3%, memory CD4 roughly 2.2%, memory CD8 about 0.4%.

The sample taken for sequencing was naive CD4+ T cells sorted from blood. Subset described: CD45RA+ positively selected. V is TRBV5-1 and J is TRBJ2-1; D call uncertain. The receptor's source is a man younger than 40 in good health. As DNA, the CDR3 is TGCGCCAGCATGTCAAGCTCCTACAATGAGCAGTTCTTC. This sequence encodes CASMSSSYNEQFF.